The next 29 T cell receptor beta chains were all read from a single sample in a study of radiation and T cells in renal cell carcinoma. Produced via immunoSEQ multiplex PCR; TCRdb's table is partial and in-frame only. The table lists about 73,000 clones, 83% of them singletons. Time point: blood 4 weeks post-SBRT, at nephrectomy. The treatment: 15 Gy SBRT to primary tumor, nephrectomy 4 weeks later. The material sequenced was blood, taken from a patient whose treatment included radiotherapy and nephrectomy. All receptors come from an older woman with renal cell carcinoma.

V and J are TRBV2 and TRBJ1-5; D gene uncertain. The CDR3 extends over 13 amino acids. V shed 5 bases and J shed 0 bases, with 5 bases lying between them. The germline V gene has CDR1 SNHLY and CDR2 FYNNEI. The CDR3 spells CASSYISNQPQHF. CDR3 in DNA: TGTGCCAGCAGTTATATTAGCAATCAGCCCCAGCATTTT.

This chain connects TRBV19 to TRBJ1-4; no reliable D call. V was pared by 6 bases and J by 1 base, with 6 bases between. Germline lookup yields CDR1 LNHDA and CDR2 SQIVND (reference sequence). The CDR3 loop spans 13 amino acids. The CDR3, as DNA: TGTGCCAGTAGGATCTTAACTAATGAAAAACTGTTTTTT. Translated: CASRILTNEKLFF.

This clone was observed a handful of times. The CDR3 loop is CASTRGQGYTEAFF. The DNA of the CDR3 is TGTGCCAGCACGAGGGGTCAGGGATACACTGAAGCTTTCTTT. J is TRBJ1-1 and V is TRBV6-1; tentatively, D is TRBD1 (5 bases). Germline V CDR1 and CDR2: MNHNS, SASEGT. The CDR3 loop spans 14 amino acids. Trimming shortened V by 7 bases and J by 3 bases, and 15 bases separated the two germline ends.

The gene calls are TRBV30 and TRBJ1-2, with a possible D match to TRBD1 (6 bases). Deletions cut 2 bases from V and 8 bases from J, with 12 bases between. Germline CDR1 reads GTSNPN; CDR2 reads SVGIG (reference sequence). This CDR3 is 12 amino acids long. The CDR3 DNA reads TGTGCCTGGAGTACTGGGGGCGGGGGCTACACCTTC. This sequence encodes CAWSTGGGGYTF.

CDR3 loop: CASSFDRFSEQYF. The CDR3 DNA sequence: TGTGCCAGCAGCTTCGATCGGTTTAGCGAGCAGTACTTC. The chain uses TRBV7-2 and TRBJ2-7; D uncertain. With 3 bases removed from V and 6 bases from J, the gap between germline ends came to 12 bases. The CDR3 extends over 13 amino acids. The germline V gene encodes CDR1 SGHTA and CDR2 FQGNSA.

In the case of this clone: A read error may produce the germline difference seen at one junction end. The chain employs TRBV2 and TRBJ2-1; D gene unclear. Germline V gene data show CDR1 as SNHLY and CDR2 as FYNNEI. The CDR3 runs 15 residues. DNA for the CDR3: TGTGCCAGCAGGGAAGACGCTAGCTCCTACAATGAGCAGTTCTTC. Encoded protein: CASREDASSYNEQFF.

The rearrangement joins TRBV6-6 to TRBJ1-1, with TRBD1 matching 8 bases. The germline V gene has CDR1 MNHNY and CDR2 SVGAGI (reference sequence). The trim removed 6 bases at V and 5 bases at J, leaving 8 bases unmatched. The CDR3 totals 14 residues. The chain's CDR3 is CASSRGTGGTEAFF. CDR3 DNA sequence: TGTGCCAGCAGCCGCGGGACAGGCGGGACTGAAGCTTTCTTT.

V usage is TRBV5-1 and J usage is TRBJ2-7; the D is unclear. V was shortened by 0 bases and J by 1 base, with 5 bases between the two germline ends. The CDR3 has 13 amino acids. Germline CDR1 SGHRS, CDR2 YFSETQ. The CDR3 spells CASSLERSYEQYF. CDR3 DNA sequence: TGCGCCAGCAGCTTGGAAAGATCCTACGAGCAGTACTTC.

The chain couples TRBV27 to TRBJ1-2; D perhaps matches TRBD1 (5 bases). The CDR3 consists of 12 residues. From germline, CDR1 is MNHEY and CDR2 SMNVEV (reference sequence). V dropped 7 bases and J dropped 3 bases, with 9 bases sitting between them. Here the CDR3 reads CASMGVDYGYTF. The CDR3 DNA is TGTGCCAGCATGGGGGTCGACTATGGCTACACCTTC.

V gene TRBV28 combines with J gene TRBJ1-5; D perhaps matches TRBD1 (6 bases). Germline CDR1 is MDHEN and CDR2 is SYDVKM. The CDR3 is made up of 13 amino acids. Trimming stripped 6 bases from V and 7 bases from J, with 13 bases between. This CDR3 is CASRPQGYQPQHF. CDR3 in DNA: TGTGCCAGCAGACCACAGGGATACCAGCCCCAGCATTTT.

The V and J genes are TRBV6-1 and TRBJ1-3; possibly TRBD1 for D (5 bases). Germline V gene data show CDR1 as MNHNS and CDR2 as SASEGT. V lost 2 bases and J lost 8, with 16 bases in between. This CDR3 contains 15 residues. The CDR3 protein is CASSEYNRPRDTIYF. CDR3 DNA sequence: TGTGCCAGCAGTGAATATAACAGGCCTAGGGACACCATATATTTT.

This chain joins TRBV5-6 and TRBJ2-7; D is unclear. Trimming cost V 5 bases and J 4 bases, with 13 bases left between them. In germline, CDR1 is SGHDT, CDR2 YYEEEE. This CDR3 comprises 13 residues. CDR3 DNA sequence: TGTGCCAGCAGTTCGAACAGTTTTTACGAGCAGTACTTC. Residues: CASSSNSFYEQYF.

In the case of this clone: Lacking the conserved final phenylalanine or tryptophan, this CDR3 likely reflects a read error. It is unclear where the CDR3 begins or ends on the DNA, so no DNA is shown, and the CDR3 is as TCRdb lists it. The chain is built from TRBV5-3 and TRBJ1-2; the D call of TRBD1 is as the table states it, not checked on the DNA. TRBV5-3 is reported as an ORF; its role is uncertain. Termini included, the CDR3 measures 11 amino acids. CDR3 residues: CARSPKPGQKA.

The rearrangement uses TRBV19 and TRBJ2-1; TRBD2 aligns across 7 bases. Germline V gene sequence: CDR1 LNHDA, CDR2 SQIVND (reference sequence). Trimming took 5 bases from V and 4 from J; bases not matched to a gene: 8. This CDR3 has 15 amino acids. CDR3 residues: CASSFRLADYNEQFF. CDR3 coding DNA: TGTGCCAGTAGTTTTCGACTAGCAGATTACAATGAGCAGTTCTTC.

CDR3 amino acids: CASSLIPAGRGIQPQHF. The CDR3 bases are TGTGCCAGCAGTTTAATCCCCGCAGGACGGGGAATACAGCCCCAGCATTTT. This sequence joins TRBV28 and TRBJ1-5; unclear D gene. Trimming pared 2 bases from V and 7 bases from J, leaving 21 bases between. The CDR3 length is 17 residues. The V gene's germline CDR1 is MDHEN and CDR2 SYDVKM.

The table lists this clone with a count of one. The rearrangement uses TRBV5-4 and TRBJ2-5; possibly TRBD1 or TRBD2 for D (5 bases each). CDR1 is SGHNT, CDR2 YYREEE, per germline (reference sequence). This CDR3 is built from 13 residues. V lost 0 bases and J 3 bases, leaving 6 bases between the germline ends. DNA of the CDR3: TGTGCCAGCAGCTTGGGAGGGGAAGAGACCCAGTACTTC. It yields the protein CASSLGGEETQYF.

The J gene is TRBJ2-3, the V gene TRBV2, with 12 bases matching TRBD1. There are 15 residues in the CDR3. Trimming removed 10 bases from V and 4 bases from J; junction bases left unmatched: 9. CDR1 is SNHLY, CDR2 FYNNEI, per germline. CDR3 sequence (DNA): TGTGCCATCCAGAGAGGGACAGGGGGCGCAGATACGCAGTATTTT. It translates to CAIQRGTGGADTQYF.

J is TRBJ1-3 and V is TRBV6-5; no clear D gene. Germline assignment: CDR1 MNHEY and CDR2 SVGAGI. This CDR3 is built from 16 residues. Deletions cut 4 bases from V and 0 bases from J, with 13 bases between. CDR3 nucleotides: TGTGCCAGCAGTTCCCGGGATGGGAGCTCTGGAAACACCATATATTTT. It translates to CASSSRDGSSGNTIYF.

This chain uses TRBV30 with TRBJ2-1, with a weak D call TRBD2 (6 bases). The CDR3 has 14 amino acids. Germline V lookup: CDR1 GTSNPN, CDR2 SVGIG (reference sequence). The V gene lost 2 bases and the J gene lost 10 bases, with 18 bases spanning the gap. Here the CDR3 reads CAWSSDMTRLEQFF. The CDR3 nucleotides read TGTGCCTGGAGTTCCGACATGACTAGATTGGAGCAGTTCTTC.

J is TRBJ2-1 and V is TRBV5-6; 11 nucleotides align to TRBD2. Germline trimming cut 4 bases from V and 2 bases from J; bases unmatched to any gene: 8. Germline V gives CDR1 SGHDT, CDR2 YYEEEE. This CDR3 spans 17 amino acids. Here the CDR3 DNA reads TGTGCCAGCAGCCCTCCGGGACTAGCGGTAGCCTACAATGAGCAGTTCTTC. Translated, it gives CASSPPGLAVAYNEQFF.

The chain recombines TRBV7-2 with TRBJ2-1; D tentatively fits TRBD1 or TRBD2 (5 bases each). The germline V gene has CDR1 SGHTA and CDR2 FQGNSA. Trimming pared 1 base from V and 15 bases from J, leaving 25 bases between. The length of the CDR3 is 16 residues. Here the CDR3 DNA reads TGTGCCAGCAGCTTAGTGGGAACACCCGGGCTGACGGGGCTGTTCTTC. This codes for CASSLVGTPGLTGLFF. Filled out from reference TRBV7-2 and TRBJ2-1, the complete variable domain reads GAGVSQSPSNKVTEKGKDVELRCDPISGHTALYWYRQSLGQGLEFLIYFQGNSAPDKSGLPSDRFSAERTGGSVSTLTIQRTQQEDSAVYLCASSLVGTPGLTGLFFGPGTRLTVL.

This clone was observed a handful of times. The chain has TRBV30 and TRBJ1-1; no clear D. The CDR3 has 14 residues. The germline V gene has CDR1 GTSNPN and CDR2 SVGIG (reference sequence). V was clipped by 0 bases and J by 1 base, with 9 bases between them. In nucleotides, the CDR3 is TGTGCCTGGAGTGTAAAGGGTTCGAACACTGAAGCTTTCTTT. This encodes CAWSVKGSNTEAFF. Full variable domain (missing parts from reference TRBV30 and TRBJ1-1): SQTIHQWPATLVQPVGSPLSLECTVEGTSNPNLYWYRQAAGRGLQLLFYSVGIGQISSEVPQNLSASRPQDRQFILSSKKLLLSDSGFYLCAWSVKGSNTEAFFGQGTRLTVV.

The chain links TRBV19 to TRBJ1-1; no reliable D call. The CDR3 is 13 amino acids. The V gene's germline CDR1 is LNHDA and CDR2 SQIVND (reference sequence). The V end was cut by 3 bases, the J end by 8 bases, with 13 bases between. CDR3 amino acids: CASSMGTSLEAFF. The CDR3 DNA sequence: TGTGCCAGTAGTATGGGAACCAGTCTCGAAGCTTTCTTT.

This sequence joins TRBV11-2 and TRBJ2-2; D might be TRBD1 (6 bases). The V gene lost 6 bases and the J gene lost 3 bases, with 14 bases spanning the gap. The CDR3 contains 15 residues. In germline, CDR1 is SGHAT, CDR2 FQNNGV. The CDR3 nucleotides are TGTGCCAGCAGAAGGACAGTCGGCGACACCGGGGAGCTGTTTTTT. This sequence encodes CASRRTVGDTGELFF.

The chain links TRBV10-2 to TRBJ2-1; 7 bases are shared with TRBD1. Germline CDR1 WSHSY, CDR2 SAAADI. The CDR3 has 16 amino acids. The J segment lost 4 bases and the V segment lost 6 bases, leaving 12 bases of the junction unmatched. The CDR3 bases are TGCGCCAGCAGCGCACCGAGACAGGGACGGTACAATGAGCAGTTCTTC. Encoded protein: CASSAPRQGRYNEQFF.

J is TRBJ1-1 and V is TRBV5-1; 7 nucleotides match TRBD1. The CDR3 is 15 residues long. Germline V lookup: CDR1 SGHRS, CDR2 YFSETQ. Trimming removed 4 bases from V and 8 bases from J; junction bases left unmatched: 14. The CDR3 DNA follows: TGCGCCAGCAGCGACACCGGGACAGCGCCAGCCGAAGCTTTCTTT. It yields the protein CASSDTGTAPAEAFF.

The chain couples TRBV7-8 to TRBJ2-5; 8 bases map to TRBD1. The CDR3 consists of 17 residues. Trimming at V came to 5 bases and at J to 5 bases, leaving 16 bases not matched to a gene. From germline, CDR1 is SGHVS and CDR2 FQNEAQ. The CDR3 loop reads CASSPNSGQGLGETQYF. The CDR3 coding sequence is TGTGCCAGCAGCCCCAACTCCGGACAGGGACTTGGGGAGACCCAGTACTTC.

This clone turned up a few times. The CDR3 DNA reads TGTGCCAGCAGCGTTGCCGTGGGGGATGAAAAACTGTTTTTT. Amino acid sequence: CASSVAVGDEKLFF. The chain is built from TRBV9 and TRBJ1-4; possible D gene TRBD1, 5 bases. Trimming took off 2 bases at V and 6 bases at J, with 11 bases between the two ends. Germline assignment: CDR1 SGDLS and CDR2 YYNGEE. The CDR3 totals 14 residues.

V gene TRBV6-5 combines with J gene TRBJ2-1; 8 nucleotides match TRBD2. Unmatched junction bases numbered 2, after V lost 0 bases and J lost 1 base. The CDR3 length is 16 residues. Germline CDR1 is MNHEY and CDR2 is SVGAGI. CDR3 loop: CASSYSGGRSYNEQFF. CDR3 nucleotides: TGTGCCAGCAGTTACTCTGGCGGGAGGTCCTACAATGAGCAGTTCTTC.